Each of the 2 T cell receptor beta chains below was sequenced from the same sample in a study of OX40 agonist ivuxolimab in advanced cancers. The repertoire was sequenced with immunoSEQ multiplex PCR; TCRdb's copy has only in-frame clones and lacks some. The sample holds some 19,000 clones, around 81% seen once. The sequences come from CD4+ or CD8+ T cells sorted from blood, collected in a trial of the OX40 agonist ivuxolimab. The receptors come from an adult with an advanced solid tumor such as melanoma, head and neck, liver or kidney cancer.

As DNA, the CDR3 is TGTGCCAGCAGCTTAGGGACAGAGTCTGAGCAGTTCTTC. Amino acid sequence: CASSLGTESEQFF. V usage is TRBV7-6 and J usage is TRBJ2-1, with D maybe TRBD1 (6 bases). V lost 1 base to trimming and J lost 9 bases, with 10 bases between them. The germline CDR1 and CDR2 sequences are SGHVS and FNYEAQ. The CDR3 has 13 amino acids.

The chain carries TRBV7-2 and TRBJ2-7; D unresolved. V shed 1 base and J shed 1 base, with 8 bases lying between them. Per germline, CDR1 SGHTA and CDR2 FQGNSA. The CDR3 covers 14 residues. CDR3 sequence: CASSLVDGSYEQYF. CDR3 DNA sequence: TGTGCCAGCAGCTTAGTGGACGGTTCCTACGAGCAGTACTTC.